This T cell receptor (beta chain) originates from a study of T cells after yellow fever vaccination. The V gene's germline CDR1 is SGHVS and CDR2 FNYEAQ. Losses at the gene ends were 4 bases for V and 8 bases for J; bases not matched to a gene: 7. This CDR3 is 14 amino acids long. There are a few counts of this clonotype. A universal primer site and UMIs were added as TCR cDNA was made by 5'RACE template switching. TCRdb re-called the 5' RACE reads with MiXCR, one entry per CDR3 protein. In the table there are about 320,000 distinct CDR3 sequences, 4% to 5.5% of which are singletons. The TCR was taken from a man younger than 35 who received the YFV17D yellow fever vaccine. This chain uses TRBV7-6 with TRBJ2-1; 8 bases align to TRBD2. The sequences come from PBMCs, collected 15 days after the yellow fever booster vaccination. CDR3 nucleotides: TGTGCCAGCAGCTCGGGGGGGGCTGGGGATGAGCAGTTCTTC. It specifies CASSSGGAGDEQFF.